This TCR beta chain was captured in a study of CD8 T cells in Susac syndrome. Study-level findings and limits: The study acknowledged a relatively small number of individuals in its TCR sequencing and HLA analysis.

The CDR3 has 15 amino acids. Germline CDR1 SGHNT, CDR2 YYREEE (reference sequence). Trimming removed 3 bases from V and 5 bases from J; junction bases left unmatched: 7. TEMRA cells were enriched by FACS, while CD8+ and CD4+ T cells were obtained through a negative isolation that was performed magnetically. After extraction with the RNeasy kit, 0.5 to 1 ug of the RNA was reverse transcribed using random hexamers. Amplification of TCR beta CDR3 across 54 Vbeta and 13 Jbeta was performed with immunoSEQ multiplex PCR. TCRdb reprocessed the immunoSEQ multiplex PCR reads with MiXCR, giving one entry per CDR3 protein. The data show a few hundred thousand distinct CDR3 sequences, around nine tenths seen once. As for this clonotype: Its antigen is still unknown.

The sequencing input was CD8+ T cells from PBMCs. The receptor was isolated from a human donor with multiple sclerosis. The rearrangement links TRBV5-4 to TRBJ2-5, with 10 bases lining up with TRBD1. CDR3 sequence reads: CASSSVRDRGETQYF. In DNA, the CDR3 is TGTGCCAGCAGCTCGGTTAGGGACAGGGGTGAGACCCAGTACTTC.